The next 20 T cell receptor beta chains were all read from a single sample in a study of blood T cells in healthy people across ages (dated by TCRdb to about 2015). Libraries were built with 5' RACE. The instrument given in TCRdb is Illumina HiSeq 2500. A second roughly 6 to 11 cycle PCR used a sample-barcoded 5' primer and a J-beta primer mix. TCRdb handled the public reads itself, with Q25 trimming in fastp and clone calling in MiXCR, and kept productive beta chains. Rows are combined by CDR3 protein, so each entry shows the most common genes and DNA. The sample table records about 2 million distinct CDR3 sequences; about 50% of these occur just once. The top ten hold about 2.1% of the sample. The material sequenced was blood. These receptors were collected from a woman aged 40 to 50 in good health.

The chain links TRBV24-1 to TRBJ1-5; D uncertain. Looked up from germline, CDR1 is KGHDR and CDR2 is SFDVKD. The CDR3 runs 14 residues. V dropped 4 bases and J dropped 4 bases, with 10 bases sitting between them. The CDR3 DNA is TGTGCCACCAGTGACTGGGATGGGAATCAGCCCCAGCATTTT. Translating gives CATSDWDGNQPQHF.

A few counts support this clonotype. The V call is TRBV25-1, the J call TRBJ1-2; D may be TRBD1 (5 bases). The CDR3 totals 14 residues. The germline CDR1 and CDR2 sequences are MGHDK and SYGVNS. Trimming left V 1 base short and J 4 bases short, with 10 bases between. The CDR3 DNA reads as TGTGCCAGCAGTGAATTCGGGGGAGGCTATGGCTACACCTTC. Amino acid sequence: CASSEFGGGYGYTF.

CDR3 coding DNA: TGTGCCACCAGTGAAGCCGGGACAGGGGTCAATGAGCAGTTCTTC. It encodes CATSEAGTGVNEQFF. The chain combines TRBV24-1 with TRBJ2-1, with 10 bases identical to TRBD1. Germline V gives CDR1 KGHDR, CDR2 SFDVKD. The CDR3 loop spans 15 amino acids. V was clipped by 4 bases and J by 6 bases; unmatched bases: 5.

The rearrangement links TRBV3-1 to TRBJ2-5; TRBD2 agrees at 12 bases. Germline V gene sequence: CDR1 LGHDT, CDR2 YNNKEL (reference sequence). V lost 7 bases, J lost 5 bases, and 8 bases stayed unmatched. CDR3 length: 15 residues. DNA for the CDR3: TGTGCCAGCACGGTCACTAGCGGGGGGCGGGAGACCCAGTACTTC. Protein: CASTVTSGGRETQYF.

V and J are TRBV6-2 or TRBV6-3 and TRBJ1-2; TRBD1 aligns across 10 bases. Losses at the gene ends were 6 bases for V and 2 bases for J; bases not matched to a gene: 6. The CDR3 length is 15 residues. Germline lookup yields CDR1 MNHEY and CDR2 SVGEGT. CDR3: CASRTRQGANYGYTF. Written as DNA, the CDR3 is TGTGCCAGCAGGACTCGACAGGGGGCGAACTATGGCTACACCTTC.

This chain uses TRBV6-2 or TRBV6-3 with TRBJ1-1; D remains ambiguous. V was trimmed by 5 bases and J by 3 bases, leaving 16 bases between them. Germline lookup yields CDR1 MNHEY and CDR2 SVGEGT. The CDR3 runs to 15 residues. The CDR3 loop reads CASSARIGMDTEAFF. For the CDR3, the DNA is TGTGCCAGCAGTGCTCGGATAGGCATGGACACTGAAGCTTTCTTT.

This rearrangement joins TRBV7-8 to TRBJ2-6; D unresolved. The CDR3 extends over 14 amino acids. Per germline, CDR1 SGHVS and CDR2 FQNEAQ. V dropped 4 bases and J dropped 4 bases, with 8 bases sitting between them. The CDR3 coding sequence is TGTGCCAGCAGCTCCGTCGCCGGGGCCAACGTCCTGACTTTC. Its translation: CASSSVAGANVLTF. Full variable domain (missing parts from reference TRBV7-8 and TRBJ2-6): GAGVSQSPRYKVAKRGQDVALRCDPISGHVSLFWYQQALGQGPEFLTYFQNEAQLDKSGLPSDRFFAERPEGSVSTLKIQRTQQEDSAVYLCASSSVAGANVLTFGAGSRLTVL.

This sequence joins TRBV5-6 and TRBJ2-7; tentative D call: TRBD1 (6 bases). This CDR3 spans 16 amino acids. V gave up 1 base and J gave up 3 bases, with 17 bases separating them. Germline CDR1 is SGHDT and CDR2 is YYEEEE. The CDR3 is CASSLKPGTPIYEQYF. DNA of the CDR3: TGTGCCAGCAGCTTGAAGCCCGGGACACCAATCTACGAGCAGTACTTC.

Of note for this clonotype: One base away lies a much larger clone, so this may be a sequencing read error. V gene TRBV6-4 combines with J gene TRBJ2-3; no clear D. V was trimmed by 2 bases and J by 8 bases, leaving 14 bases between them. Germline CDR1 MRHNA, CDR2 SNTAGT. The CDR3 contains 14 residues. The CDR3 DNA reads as TGTGCCAGCAGTGACGCGGCTGACACCGGTACGCAGTATTTT. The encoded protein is CASSDAADTGTQYF.

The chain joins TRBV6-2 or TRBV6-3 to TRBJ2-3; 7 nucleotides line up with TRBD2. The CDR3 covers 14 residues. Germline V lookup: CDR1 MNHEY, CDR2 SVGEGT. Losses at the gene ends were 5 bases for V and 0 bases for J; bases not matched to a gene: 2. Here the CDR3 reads CASSNSGSTDTQYF. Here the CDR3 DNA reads TGTGCCAGCAGTAATAGCGGGAGCACAGATACGCAGTATTTT.

The CDR3 region has the DNA TGTGCCAGCAGCTTTGTAAGGGGCAGGATGGATCCGAGAGACATTCAGTACTTC. Translated: CASSFVRGRMDPRDIQYF. V usage is TRBV7-2 and J usage is TRBJ2-4, with a possible D match to TRBD1 (5 bases). CDR3 length: 18 amino acids. Germline V gene lookup returns CDR1 SGHTA and CDR2 FQGNSA. V lost 3 bases to trimming and J lost 8 bases, with 26 bases between them. Filled out from reference TRBV7-2 and TRBJ2-4, the complete variable domain reads GAGVSQSPSNKVTEKGKDVELRCDPISGHTALYWYRQSLGQGLEFLIYFQGNSAPDKSGLPSDRFSAERTGGSVSTLTIQRTQQEDSAVYLCASSFVRGRMDPRDIQYFGAGTRLSVL.

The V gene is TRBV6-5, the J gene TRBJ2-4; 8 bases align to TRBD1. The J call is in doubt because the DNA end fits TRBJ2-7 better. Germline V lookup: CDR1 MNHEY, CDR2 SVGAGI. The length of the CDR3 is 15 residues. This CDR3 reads CASRPDRGGPYEQYF. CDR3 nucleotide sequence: TGTGCCAGCAGACCCGACAGGGGCGGTCCCTACGAGCAGTACTTC.

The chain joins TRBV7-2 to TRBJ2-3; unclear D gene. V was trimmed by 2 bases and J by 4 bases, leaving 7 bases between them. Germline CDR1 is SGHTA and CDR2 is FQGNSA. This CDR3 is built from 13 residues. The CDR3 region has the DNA TGTGCCAGCAGCTTAACTACGGCAGATACGCAGTATTTT. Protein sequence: CASSLTTADTQYF.

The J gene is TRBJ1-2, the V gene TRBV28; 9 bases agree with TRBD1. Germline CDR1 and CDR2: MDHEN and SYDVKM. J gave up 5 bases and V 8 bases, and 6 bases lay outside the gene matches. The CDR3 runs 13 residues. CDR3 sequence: CASLDRGTYGYTF. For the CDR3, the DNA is TGTGCCAGCCTTGACAGGGGGACATATGGCTACACCTTC.

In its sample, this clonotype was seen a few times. The CDR3 reads CASRGSGRLYEQYF. The CDR3 coding sequence is TGTGCCAGCAGGGGGTCAGGTAGGCTCTACGAGCAGTACTTC. This chain joins TRBV12-3 or TRBV12-4 and TRBJ2-7; the D is unclear. Trimming removed 6 bases at V and 3 bases at J, with 15 bases between. CDR3 length equals 14 residues.

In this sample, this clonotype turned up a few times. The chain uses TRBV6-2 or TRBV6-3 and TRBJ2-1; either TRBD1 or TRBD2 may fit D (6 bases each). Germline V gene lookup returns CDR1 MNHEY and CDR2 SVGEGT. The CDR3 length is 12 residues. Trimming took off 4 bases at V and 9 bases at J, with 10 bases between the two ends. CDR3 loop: CASSWGAGEQFF. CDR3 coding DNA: TGTGCCAGCAGTTGGGGGGCTGGTGAGCAGTTCTTC.

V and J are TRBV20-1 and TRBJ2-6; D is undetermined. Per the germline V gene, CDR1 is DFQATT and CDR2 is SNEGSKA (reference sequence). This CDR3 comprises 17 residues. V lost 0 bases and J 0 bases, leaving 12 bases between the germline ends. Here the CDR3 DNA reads TGCAGTGCTAGAGATCACGCCCGAAACTCTGGGGCCAACGTCCTGACTTTC. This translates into CSARDHARNSGANVLTF.

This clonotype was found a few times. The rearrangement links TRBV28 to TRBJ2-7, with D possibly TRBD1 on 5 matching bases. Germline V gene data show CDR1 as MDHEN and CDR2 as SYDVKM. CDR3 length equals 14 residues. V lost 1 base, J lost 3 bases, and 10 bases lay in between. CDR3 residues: CASSLSQVYYEQYF. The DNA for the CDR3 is TGTGCCAGCAGTTTATCACAGGTGTACTACGAGCAGTACTTC. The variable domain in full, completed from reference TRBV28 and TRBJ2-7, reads DVKVTQSSRYLVKRTGEKVFLECVQDMDHENMFWYRQDPGLGLRLIYFSYDVKMKEKGDIPEGYSVSREKKERFSLILESASTNQTSMYLCASSLSQVYYEQYFGPGTRLTVT.

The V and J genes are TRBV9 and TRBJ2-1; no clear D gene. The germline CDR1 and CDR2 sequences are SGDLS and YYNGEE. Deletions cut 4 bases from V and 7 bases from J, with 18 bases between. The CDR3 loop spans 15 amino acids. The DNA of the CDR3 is TGTGCCAGCAGCCTCATGGGTCCTCCGTCTAATGAGCAGTTCTTC. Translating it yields CASSLMGPPSNEQFF.

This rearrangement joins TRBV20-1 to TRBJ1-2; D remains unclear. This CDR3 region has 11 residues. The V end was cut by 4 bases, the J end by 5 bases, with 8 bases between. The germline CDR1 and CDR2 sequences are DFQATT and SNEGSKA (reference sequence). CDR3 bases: TGCAGTGCTATCCAGCTTTATGGCTACACCTTC. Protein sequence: CSAIQLYGYTF.